In this sample, the clone carrying this TCR beta chain turned up many times. This record comes from a study of Graves' ophthalmopathy and Graves' hyperthyroidism. The CDR3 sequence is 17 residues long. The V gene's germline CDR1 is KGHSH and CDR2 LQKENI. The V end was cut by 3 bases, the J end by 1 base, with 16 bases between. TCR beta CDR3 amplification used RNA transcripts. HTBI primers were used in a first-round RT-PCR, which preceded a second-round multiplex PCR. TCRdb re-called the multiplex PCR reads with MiXCR, one entry per CDR3 protein. Altogether a few hundred thousand distinct CDR3 sequences are present, approximately 15% being singletons, with the ten largest covering 5.5% to 8%.

The sample consisted of peripheral blood. The rearrangement links TRBV18 to TRBJ1-5; D is ambiguous. The sequence came from a woman aged 18-35 years with stable Graves' hyperthyroidism. The CDR3 region is CASSPRGRVGSNQPQHF. CDR3 nucleotides: TGTGCCAGCTCACCCCGTGGTCGGGTTGGGAGCAATCAGCCCCAGCATTTT.